Below are 2 T cell receptor beta chains sequenced from a single sample in a study of T cell responses to AZD1222 COVID-19 vaccine. Sequencing was performed with immunoSEQ multiplex PCR; in TCRdb, only in-frame clones are kept and a portion is missing. The sample holds roughly 70,000 clones, around 89% seen once. This specimen consisted of peripheral blood, obtained 28 days after the second dose of the MenACWY control vaccine. Receptors were obtained from an adult who received the MenACWY meningococcal vaccine as a control.

This chain uses TRBV10-1 with TRBJ1-1; D gene uncertain. Germline CDR1 reads WNHNN; CDR2 reads SYGVQD (reference sequence). V lost 5 bases, J lost 1 base, and 5 bases lay in between. This CDR3 spans 12 amino acids. Here the CDR3 reads CASSRGNTEAFF. CDR3 nucleotides: TGCGCCAGCAGTCGGGGGAACACTGAAGCTTTCTTT.

This clone was observed a handful of times. J is TRBJ2-7 and V is TRBV6-2 or TRBV6-3; TRBD2 agrees at 8 bases. V shed 2 bases and J 7 bases; nucleotides not matched to a gene: 16. CDR3 length equals 17 residues. CDR1 is MNHEY, CDR2 SVGEGT, per germline. The CDR3 DNA follows: TGTGCCAGCAGTTACAGAGCGGGGGCCCGTTCCCCTAGGGAGCAGTACTTC. It specifies CASSYRAGARSPREQYF.